The 31 T cell receptor beta chains given below trace back to one sample, sequenced in a study of cytomegalovirus exposure and HLA in healthy donors. The PCR ran on 60 Vbeta and 13 Jbeta primers. The protocol was immunoSEQ multiplex PCR, while the TCRdb copy is restricted to in-frame clones and leaves out a portion. Seen here are approximately 110,000 clones, 75% to 80% observed once, and the top ten hold roughly 4%. Sequencing was performed on PBMCs. The receptor source for this set is a man between 40 and 49 years old in good health and CMV-seronegative.

The J gene is TRBJ2-4, the V gene TRBV9; maybe TRBD2 (6 bases). Trimming took 3 bases from V and 8 from J, leaving 18 bases between them. Per the germline V gene, CDR1 is SGDLS and CDR2 is YYNGEE. The CDR3 contains 15 residues. Here the CDR3 reads CASSGGDSRSHIQYF. The CDR3 coding sequence is TGTGCCAGCAGCGGGGGGGACTCCCGGTCACACATTCAGTACTTC.

V is TRBV7-2 and J is TRBJ1-6, with 7 nucleotides matching TRBD1. Germline V gene data show CDR1 as SGHTA and CDR2 as FQGNSA. The CDR3 loop spans 16 amino acids. The J segment lost 4 bases and the V segment lost 2 bases, leaving 5 bases of the junction unmatched. Here the CDR3 reads CASSLSGGQYNSPLHF. The CDR3 DNA sequence: TGTGCCAGCAGCTTATCAGGGGGACAGTATAATTCACCCCTCCACTTT.

The V call is TRBV2, the J call TRBJ2-2; 7 nucleotides agree with TRBD1. Germline V lookup: CDR1 SNHLY, CDR2 FYNNEI. V dropped 7 bases and J dropped 1; count of bases not matched to a gene: 6. CDR3 length: 15 residues. The CDR3 DNA reads TGTGCCAGCACCTCGGGACAGCTGAACACCGGGGAGCTGTTTTTT. Translated: CASTSGQLNTGELFF. Using reference TRBV2 and TRBJ2-2 for the parts outside the CDR3, the full variable domain is EPEVTQTPSHQVTQMGQEVILRCVPISNHLYFYWYRQILGQKVEFLVSFYNNEISEKSEIFDDQFSVERPDGSNFTLKIRSTKLEDSAMYFCASTSGQLNTGELFFGEGSRLTVL.

In this sample, this clone turned up a few times. The V gene is TRBV11-2, the J gene TRBJ2-5; 13 bases are a match to TRBD2. TRBJ2-7 explains the end of the DNA better; the J call may be wrong. The CDR3 has 16 residues. Germline CDR1 SGHAT, CDR2 FQNNGV. The DNA for the CDR3 is TGTGCCAGCACCCCGGGACTAGCGGGGCCCGCTTTCGAGCAGTACTTC. This codes for CASTPGLAGPAFEQYF.

The V gene is TRBV6-5, the J gene TRBJ2-2, with D uncertain. The V end was cut by 5 bases, the J end by 5 bases, with 12 bases between. The germline CDR1 and CDR2 sequences are MNHEY and SVGAGI. CDR3 length: 14 amino acids. The CDR3 nucleotides are TGTGCCAGCAGTCTAACTTTTATGACCGGGGAGCTGTTTTTT. Protein: CASSLTFMTGELFF.

The rearrangement links TRBV27 to TRBJ2-1; no firm D call. V lost 4 bases and J lost 5, with 3 bases in between. This CDR3 contains 11 residues. The germline V gene has CDR1 MNHEY and CDR2 SMNVEV (reference sequence). The CDR3 DNA is TGTGCCAGCAGTTCTCACAATGAGCAGTTCTTC. Protein product: CASSSHNEQFF.

The J gene is TRBJ1-6, the V gene TRBV6-6; 8 bases agree with TRBD1. Germline V gene sequence: CDR1 MNHNY, CDR2 SVGAGI (reference sequence). The CDR3 extends over 14 amino acids. V lost 5 bases, J lost 9 bases, and 6 bases stayed unmatched. CDR3 in DNA: TGTGCCAGCAGTCCGCAGGGGGCAGGTTCACCCCTCCACTTT. Translating it yields CASSPQGAGSPLHF.

V usage is TRBV7-2 and J usage is TRBJ2-1; D is possibly TRBD2 (5 bases). There are 13 residues in the CDR3. V gave up 11 bases and J gave up 1 base, with 12 bases separating them. Germline CDR1 and CDR2: SGHTA and FQGNSA. The DNA of the CDR3 is TGTGCCGCCGCGGGCGGATCCTACAATGAGCAGTTCTTC. This codes for CAAAGGSYNEQFF. Filled out from reference TRBV7-2 and TRBJ2-1, the complete variable domain reads GAGVSQSPSNKVTEKGKDVELRCDPISGHTALYWYRQSLGQGLEFLIYFQGNSAPDKSGLPSDRFSAERTGGSVSTLTIQRTQQEDSAVYLCAAAGGSYNEQFFGPGTRLTVL.

The gene calls are TRBV6-6 and TRBJ2-7; D is unclear. This CDR3 contains 14 residues. Trimming cost V 5 bases and J 3 bases, with 14 bases left between them. Per germline, CDR1 MNHNY and CDR2 SVGAGI (reference sequence). The CDR3 DNA is TGTGCCAGCAGTAGCGTTTTAATTGGCTACGAGCAGTACTTC. Its translation is CASSSVLIGYEQYF.

The CDR3 spells CASSLRSLATQETQYF. CDR3 DNA: TGTGCCAGCAGTTTGAGGTCTCTAGCGACTCAAGAGACCCAGTACTTC. The chain uses TRBV28 and TRBJ2-5, with D perhaps TRBD2 (6 bases). In germline, CDR1 is MDHEN, CDR2 SYDVKM. CDR3 size: 16 residues. V lost 3 bases and J 2 bases, leaving 16 bases between the germline ends.

The V gene is TRBV7-3, the J gene TRBJ2-7, with D hard to call. Germline V CDR1 and CDR2: SGHTA, FQGTGA. CDR3 length equals 13 residues. V was clipped by 1 base and J by 6 bases, with 10 bases between them. The CDR3 nucleotides are TGTGCCAGCAGCTTAAGGTCGGGTGGCGAGCAGTACTTC. Amino acids: CASSLRSGGEQYF.

V is TRBV4-3 and J is TRBJ1-6; a weak D match, TRBD1 (6 bases). CDR1 and CDR2 from the germline V gene are LGHNA and YSLEER. The CDR3 runs to 14 residues. Trimming removed 0 bases from V and 9 bases from J, with 9 bases in between. CDR3 nucleotide sequence: TGCGCCAGCAGCCAAGACAGGGGTTCTTCACCCCTCCACTTT. Translated: CASSQDRGSSPLHF.

The J gene is TRBJ2-5, the V gene TRBV11-3; 7 bases are a match to TRBD1. The CDR3 covers 16 residues. Unmatched junction bases numbered 9, after V lost 1 base and J lost 4 bases. CDR1 and CDR2 (germline): SGHNT, YENEEA. The CDR3 DNA follows: TGTGCCAGCAGCTTAGGGGTACAGGGGAATGTAGAGACCCAGTACTTC. This sequence encodes CASSLGVQGNVETQYF.

The rearrangement links TRBV27 to TRBJ2-7; TRBD2 is a possible D gene (5 bases). The germline CDR1 and CDR2 sequences are MNHEY and SMNVEV (reference sequence). The CDR3 is 14 residues long. V dropped 3 bases and J dropped 3 bases, with 12 bases sitting between them. Here the CDR3 reads CASSFSPGSYEQYF. The CDR3 region has the DNA TGTGCCAGCAGTTTTTCTCCGGGGAGCTACGAGCAGTACTTC.

The chain recombines TRBV18 with TRBJ1-1, with D perhaps matching TRBD1 (5 bases). This CDR3 has 15 amino acids. Trimming removed 3 bases at V and 3 bases at J, with 14 bases between. CDR1 is KGHSH and CDR2 is LQKENI in the germline V gene. The CDR3 sequence: CASSPVGGTDTEAFF. CDR3 DNA sequence: TGTGCCAGCTCACCGGTCGGGGGTACTGACACTGAAGCTTTCTTT.

With regard to this clone: A read error may produce the germline difference seen at one junction end. The V and J genes are TRBV27 and TRBJ2-2; D gene unclear. This CDR3 is built from 13 residues. Germline V gene sequence: CDR1 MNHEY, CDR2 SMNVEV (reference sequence). Written as DNA, the CDR3 is TGTGCCAGCCTCCAAATTGACACCAGGGAGCTGTTTTTT. As protein: CASLQIDTRELFF.

This chain links TRBV28 with TRBJ2-1, with 10 bases identical to TRBD2. V lost 4 bases to trimming and J lost 4 bases; unmatched junction nucleotides: 10. This CDR3 region has 17 residues. CDR1 MDHEN and CDR2 SYDVKM come from the germline V gene. The CDR3 loop reads CASSSLKAGGQYNEQFF. The CDR3 DNA sequence: TGTGCCAGCAGTTCACTGAAAGCGGGGGGGCAATACAATGAGCAGTTCTTC.

V is TRBV30 and J is TRBJ2-2; tentative D call: TRBD2 (5 bases). V lost 8 bases and J 4 bases, leaving 8 bases between the germline ends. This CDR3 spans 11 amino acids. In germline, CDR1 is GTSNPN, CDR2 SVGIG (reference sequence). CDR3 bases: TGTGCCAGAGGGTTCACCGGGGAGCTGTTTTTT. It codes for CARGFTGELFF. Variable domain in full (rest from reference TRBV30 and TRBJ2-2): SQTIHQWPATLVQPVGSPLSLECTVEGTSNPNLYWYRQAAGRGLQLLFYSVGIGQISSEVPQNLSASRPQDRQFILSSKKLLLSDSGFYLCARGFTGELFFGEGSRLTVL.

This clone has more than one count but fewer than ten. CDR3: CASSPGGDTQYF. The CDR3 bases are TGTGCCAGCAGCCCAGGGGGAGATACGCAGTATTTT. J is TRBJ2-3 and V is TRBV7-9, with 7 bases identical to TRBD1. CDR1 and CDR2 from the germline V gene are SEHNR and FQNEAQ (reference sequence). CDR3 length: 12 amino acids. J gave up 5 bases and V 5 bases, and 1 base lay outside the gene matches.

The rearrangement joins TRBV10-3 to TRBJ1-2; 7 bases are shared with TRBD1. Trimming removed 6 bases from V and 2 bases from J; junction bases left unmatched: 3. Germline assignment: CDR1 ENHRY and CDR2 SYGVKD. The CDR3 is 13 amino acids. Here the CDR3 DNA reads TGTGCCATCAGCTCGACAGGGAACTATGGCTACACCTTC. This encodes CAISSTGNYGYTF.

The chain combines TRBV5-1 with TRBJ2-2; TRBD2 matches at 7 bases. The CDR3 has 14 amino acids. V shed 4 bases and J 5 bases; nucleotides not matched to a gene: 5. The germline V gene encodes CDR1 SGHRS and CDR2 YFSETQ. The CDR3 protein is CASSPGGGTGELFF. CDR3 nucleotides: TGCGCCAGCAGCCCCGGGGGAGGGACCGGGGAGCTGTTTTTT.

This CDR3 is CASSYSGVGPTGELFF. CDR3 bases: TGTGCCAGCAGTTACTCAGGGGTGGGTCCCACCGGGGAGCTGTTTTTT. The chain joins TRBV6-5 to TRBJ2-2; possibly TRBD1 for D (5 bases). There are 16 residues in the CDR3. The germline V gene has CDR1 MNHEY and CDR2 SVGAGI. V lost 0 bases and J 4 bases, leaving 12 bases between the germline ends.

The chain employs TRBV7-2 and TRBJ1-2, with 7 bases fitting TRBD1. The CDR3 extends over 14 amino acids. The germline V gene encodes CDR1 SGHTA and CDR2 FQGNSA. Trimming took 5 bases from V and 5 from J; bases not matched to a gene: 8. Written as DNA, the CDR3 is TGTGCCAGCAGCGTGTCCGGGACAGCATATGGCTACACCTTC. It yields the protein CASSVSGTAYGYTF.

A few counts support this clone. The chain employs TRBV5-6 and TRBJ1-5, with D hard to call. Germline values: CDR1 SGHDT, CDR2 YYEEEE. Trimming cost V 5 bases and J 0 bases, with 6 bases left between them. The CDR3 totals 13 residues. CDR3 sequence (DNA): TGTGCCAGCAGTTTCAGTAGCAATCAGCCCCAGCATTTT. Amino acid sequence: CASSFSSNQPQHF.

The rearrangement joins TRBV7-9 to TRBJ2-2; 8 bases match TRBD1. The CDR3 runs 15 residues. The V segment lost 8 bases and the J segment 5 bases; nucleotides outside the gene matches: 10. Germline-derived CDR1 and CDR2 are SEHNR and FQNEAQ (reference sequence). Written as DNA, the CDR3 is TGTGCCAGCCGACCCGGACAGGGAGGTACCGGGGAGCTGTTTTTT. Translating it yields CASRPGQGGTGELFF.

This clone was observed a single time. V usage is TRBV6-5 and J usage is TRBJ1-2; the match to TRBD1 covers 7 bases. The germline V gene has CDR1 MNHEY and CDR2 SVGAGI. V dropped 10 bases and J dropped 6; count of bases not matched to a gene: 11. This CDR3 contains 13 residues. Written as DNA, the CDR3 is TGTGCCACCAGAAACAGGGGTGGAAATGGCTACACCTTC. It translates to CATRNRGGNGYTF.

This chain links TRBV4-3 with TRBJ1-2; 9 positions match TRBD1. The CDR3 has 17 residues. V was pared by 3 bases and J by 6 bases, with 14 bases of the junction left unmatched. Germline assignment: CDR1 LGHNA and CDR2 YSLEER. This CDR3 is CASSHPGQGFLVDGYTF. The CDR3 DNA is TGCGCCAGCAGCCATCCGGGACAGGGCTTTCTAGTAGATGGCTACACCTTC.

The chain links TRBV6-5 to TRBJ1-5; 10 nucleotides align to TRBD1. V lost 6 bases, J lost 7 bases, and 6 bases stayed unmatched. The germline V gene has CDR1 MNHEY and CDR2 SVGAGI. The CDR3 is made up of 14 amino acids. The DNA for the CDR3 is TGTGCCAGCAGGTCACGGACAGGGGGGCAGCCCCAGCATTTT. Amino acids: CASRSRTGGQPQHF.

This clone was observed a handful of times. The chain carries TRBV5-1 and TRBJ1-4; possibly TRBD1 for D (5 bases). The V gene lost 0 bases and the J gene lost 0 bases, with 9 bases spanning the gap. The CDR3 has 16 residues. CDR1 is SGHRS and CDR2 is YFSETQ in the germline V gene. This CDR3 reads CASSLGRAATNEKLFF. CDR3 nucleotides: TGCGCCAGCAGCTTGGGCAGGGCCGCAACTAATGAAAAACTGTTTTTT.

The J gene is TRBJ1-2, the V gene TRBV28, with a weak D call TRBD1 (6 bases). Trimming removed 4 bases from V and 4 bases from J, with 22 bases in between. CDR3 size: 17 residues. CDR1 and CDR2 (germline): MDHEN, SYDVKM. This CDR3 reads CASSSPLRTGRGYGYTF. Here the CDR3 DNA reads TGTGCCAGCAGTTCCCCACTTCGAACAGGGCGAGGCTATGGCTACACCTTC.

The J gene is TRBJ1-3, the V gene TRBV29-1; no reliable D call. The CDR3 is 12 residues long. Between the trimmed V and J ends, which lost 4 bases and 7 bases, there was a span of 11 bases. Germline V gives CDR1 SQVTM, CDR2 ANQGSEA. CDR3 coding DNA: TGCAGCGTTGTGTGGGGAGGCAACACCATATATTTT. Protein sequence: CSVVWGGNTIYF.